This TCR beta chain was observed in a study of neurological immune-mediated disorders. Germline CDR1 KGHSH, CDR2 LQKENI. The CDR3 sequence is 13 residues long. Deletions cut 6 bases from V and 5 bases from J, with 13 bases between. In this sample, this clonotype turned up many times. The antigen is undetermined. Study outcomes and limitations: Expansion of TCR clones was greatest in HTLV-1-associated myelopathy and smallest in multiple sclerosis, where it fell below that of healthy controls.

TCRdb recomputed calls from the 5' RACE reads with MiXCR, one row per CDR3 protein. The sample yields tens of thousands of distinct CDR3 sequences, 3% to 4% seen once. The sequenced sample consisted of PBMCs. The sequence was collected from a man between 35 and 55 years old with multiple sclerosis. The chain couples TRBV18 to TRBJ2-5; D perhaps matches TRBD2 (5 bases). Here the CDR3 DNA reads TGTGCCAGCTCCCCGCAGAGAGGGGAGACCCAGTACTTC. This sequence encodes CASSPQRGETQYF.